The 7 T cell receptor beta chains listed next were all sequenced from one sample in a study of cytomegalovirus exposure and HLA in healthy donors. PCR employed 60 Vbeta and 13 Jbeta primers. Measured with immunoSEQ multiplex PCR; TCRdb has only the in-frame clones, and not every one. The data hold about 180,000 clones, with about 79% observed a single time. Sequenced sample: PBMCs. The receptor source for this set is a man younger than 30 in good health and CMV-seronegative.

V usage is TRBV19 and J usage is TRBJ1-5; D gene unclear. CDR1 is LNHDA, CDR2 SQIVND, per germline (reference sequence). The CDR3 is 16 amino acids. Trimming cost V 3 bases and J 1 base, with 13 bases left between them. The CDR3 nucleotides read TGTGCCAGTAGTATGAATCGGGTATCGAGCAATCAGCCCCAGCATTTT. It specifies CASSMNRVSSNQPQHF.

In this sample, this clone turned up a few times. Other DNA sequences in the same sample also yield this CDR3. V usage is TRBV27 and J usage is TRBJ1-5, with 8 bases that match TRBD1. With 7 bases clipped from V and 4 bases from J, the junction kept 3 bases outside the gene matches. Per the germline V gene, CDR1 is MNHEY and CDR2 is SMNVEV (reference sequence). The CDR3 consists of 13 residues. CDR3: CASKQGGNQPQHF. The CDR3 region has the DNA TGTGCCAGCAAACAGGGGGGTAATCAGCCCCAGCATTTT.

The rearrangement links TRBV19 to TRBJ1-5; D is possibly TRBD1 (5 bases). The CDR3 is 16 amino acids. Trimming left V 5 bases short and J 7 bases short, with 21 bases between. Germline assignment: CDR1 LNHDA and CDR2 SQIVND (reference sequence). The CDR3 here is CASSPPGGGVGQPQHF. The CDR3 nucleotides are TGTGCCAGTAGTCCCCCGGGGGGAGGGGTCGGCCAGCCCCAGCATTTT.

The DNA for the CDR3 is TGTGCCAGCAGCGTAGAGATCGGGAGCACTGAAGCTTTCTTT. Its translation is CASSVEIGSTEAFF. The chain joins TRBV9 to TRBJ1-1; D unclear. Trimming stripped 0 bases from V and 4 bases from J, with 10 bases between. The V gene's germline CDR1 is SGDLS and CDR2 YYNGEE. The CDR3 is 14 amino acids.

This chain joins TRBV9 and TRBJ2-1; TRBD2 aligns across 11 bases. V trimming: 4 bases; J trimming: 3 bases; junction bases outside the gene matches: 3. The CDR3 runs to 15 residues. From germline, CDR1 is SGDLS and CDR2 YYNGEE. The CDR3: CASSTLAGVYNEQFF. CDR3 sequence (DNA): TGTGCCAGCAGCACACTAGCGGGAGTCTACAATGAGCAGTTCTTC.

The chain uses TRBV7-2 and TRBJ2-5, with D maybe TRBD2 (7 bases). V gave up 5 bases and J gave up 4 bases, with 14 bases separating them. The CDR3 totals 14 residues. CDR1 is SGHTA and CDR2 is FQGNSA in the germline V gene. For the CDR3, the DNA is TGTGCCAGCAGCCAACGGGGGGCCCGAGAGACCCAGTACTTC. Encoded protein: CASSQRGARETQYF.

The rearrangement links TRBV7-8 to TRBJ2-7; 7 bases are shared with TRBD1. V shed 5 bases, J shed 1 base, and the junction held 11 bases outside the gene matches. The germline V gene has CDR1 SGHVS and CDR2 FQNEAQ. The length of the CDR3 is 16 residues. The CDR3 reads CASSLQGGLVSYEQYF. In nucleotides, the CDR3 is TGTGCCAGCAGCCTCCAAGGGGGCTTGGTATCCTACGAGCAGTACTTC.